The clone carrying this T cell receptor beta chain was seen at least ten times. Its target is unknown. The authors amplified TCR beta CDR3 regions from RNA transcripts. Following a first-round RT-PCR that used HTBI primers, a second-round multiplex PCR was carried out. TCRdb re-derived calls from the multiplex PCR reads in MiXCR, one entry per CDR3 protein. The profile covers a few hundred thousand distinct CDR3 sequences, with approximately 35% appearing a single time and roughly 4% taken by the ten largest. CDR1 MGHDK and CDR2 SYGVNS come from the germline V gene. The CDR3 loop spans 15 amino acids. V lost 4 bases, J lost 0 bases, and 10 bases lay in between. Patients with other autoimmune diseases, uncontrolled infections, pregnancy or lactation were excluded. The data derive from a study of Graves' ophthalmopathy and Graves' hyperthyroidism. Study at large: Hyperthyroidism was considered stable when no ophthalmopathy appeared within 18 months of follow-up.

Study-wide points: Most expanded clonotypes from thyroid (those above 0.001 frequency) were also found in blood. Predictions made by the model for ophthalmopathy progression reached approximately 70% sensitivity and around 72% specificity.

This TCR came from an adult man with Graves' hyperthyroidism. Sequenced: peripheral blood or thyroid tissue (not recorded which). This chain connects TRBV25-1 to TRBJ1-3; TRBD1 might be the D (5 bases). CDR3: CASSVRGSSGNTIYF. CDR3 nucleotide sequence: TGTGCCAGCAGTGTGAGGGGAAGCTCTGGAAACACCATATATTTT.